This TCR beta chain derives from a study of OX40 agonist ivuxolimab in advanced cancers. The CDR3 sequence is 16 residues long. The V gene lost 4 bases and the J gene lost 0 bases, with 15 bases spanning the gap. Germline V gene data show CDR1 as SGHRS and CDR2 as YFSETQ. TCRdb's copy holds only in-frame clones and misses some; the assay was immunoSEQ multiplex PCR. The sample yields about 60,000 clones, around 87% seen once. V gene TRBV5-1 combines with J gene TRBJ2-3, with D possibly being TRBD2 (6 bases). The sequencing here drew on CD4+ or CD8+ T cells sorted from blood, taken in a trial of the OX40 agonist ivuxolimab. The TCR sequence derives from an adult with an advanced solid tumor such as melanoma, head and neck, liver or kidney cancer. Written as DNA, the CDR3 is TGCGCCAGCAGCGCCTCGGGAGCGGGTAGCACAGATACGCAGTATTTT. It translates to CASSASGAGSTDTQYF.